This T cell receptor (beta chain) was documented in a study of shared clonotypes between healthy human individuals. Study-level points and caveats: Several donors held about 5% of naive CD4 clonotypes in common.

Selected positively for CCR7 and CD45RO-negative, naive CD8 cells excluded terminally differentiated effector memory CD45RA+ cells. V was shortened by 2 bases and J by 6 bases, with 10 bases between the two germline ends. Germline V gene lookup returns CDR1 MNHEY and CDR2 SVGAGI. The CDR3 is 14 amino acids. Produced via immunoSEQ multiplex PCR; TCRdb's table is partial and in-frame only. Among around 2.1 million clones listed, roughly 91% were seen once. In regard to this clone: Its cognate antigen is unknown. The sample carries other DNA sequences with the same CDR3.

Sequencing was performed on naive CD8+ T cells from PBMCs. This sequence originates from a man aged 18 to 30 in good health. Some clones in this sample may be carry-over from other donors' samples. This chain connects TRBV6-5 to TRBJ1-4, with a weak D call TRBD1 (5 bases). The CDR3 loop is CASSYGGEDEKLFF. In nucleotides, the CDR3 is TGTGCCAGCAGTTACGGAGGGGAAGATGAAAAACTGTTTTTT.